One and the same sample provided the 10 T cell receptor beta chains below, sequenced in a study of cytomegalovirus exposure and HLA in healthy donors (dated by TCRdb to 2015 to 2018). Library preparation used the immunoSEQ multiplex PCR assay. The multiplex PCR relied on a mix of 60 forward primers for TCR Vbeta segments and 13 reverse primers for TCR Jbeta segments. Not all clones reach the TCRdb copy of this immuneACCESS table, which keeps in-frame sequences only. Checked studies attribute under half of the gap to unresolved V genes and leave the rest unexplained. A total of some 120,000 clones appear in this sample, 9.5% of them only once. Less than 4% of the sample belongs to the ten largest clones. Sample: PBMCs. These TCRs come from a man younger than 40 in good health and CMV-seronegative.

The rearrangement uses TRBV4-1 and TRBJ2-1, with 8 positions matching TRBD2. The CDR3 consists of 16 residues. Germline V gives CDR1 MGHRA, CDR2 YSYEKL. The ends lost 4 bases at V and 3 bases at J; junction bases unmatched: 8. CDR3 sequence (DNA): TGCGCCAGCAGCCGAACCGAACTAGCGGACTACAATGAGCAGTTCTTC. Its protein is CASSRTELADYNEQFF.

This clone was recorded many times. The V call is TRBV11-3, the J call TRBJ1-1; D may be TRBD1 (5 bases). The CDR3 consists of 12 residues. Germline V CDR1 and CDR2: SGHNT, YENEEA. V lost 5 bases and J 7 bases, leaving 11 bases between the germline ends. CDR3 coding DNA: TGTGCCAGCAGCCTCGGACAAATTGAAGCTTTCTTT. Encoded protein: CASSLGQIEAFF.

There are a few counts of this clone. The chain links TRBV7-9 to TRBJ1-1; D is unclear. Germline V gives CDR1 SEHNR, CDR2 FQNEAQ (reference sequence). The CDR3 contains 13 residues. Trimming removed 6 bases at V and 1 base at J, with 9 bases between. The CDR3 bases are TGTGCCAGCAGTTTCTCAGAGAACACTGAAGCTTTCTTT. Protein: CASSFSENTEAFF.

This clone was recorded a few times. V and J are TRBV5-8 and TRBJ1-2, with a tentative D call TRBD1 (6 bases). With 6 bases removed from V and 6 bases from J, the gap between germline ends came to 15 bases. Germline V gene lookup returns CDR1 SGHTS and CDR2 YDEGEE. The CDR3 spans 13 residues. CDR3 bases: TGTGCCAGCAAGATTCAGGGGCGAAATGGCTACACCTTC. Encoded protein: CASKIQGRNGYTF. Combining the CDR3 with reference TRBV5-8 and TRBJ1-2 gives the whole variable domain EAGVTQSPTHLIKTRGQQATLRCSPISGHTSVYWYQQALGLGLQFLLWYDEGEERNRGNFPPRFSGRQFPNYSSELNVNALELEDSALYLCASKIQGRNGYTFGSGTRLTVV.

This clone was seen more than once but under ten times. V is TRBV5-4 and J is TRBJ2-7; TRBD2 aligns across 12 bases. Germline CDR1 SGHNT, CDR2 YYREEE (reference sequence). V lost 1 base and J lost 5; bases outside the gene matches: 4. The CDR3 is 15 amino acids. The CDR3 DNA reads TGTGCCAGCAGCTTGACACTAGCGGGAGGCGACGAGCAGTACTTC. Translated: CASSLTLAGGDEQYF.

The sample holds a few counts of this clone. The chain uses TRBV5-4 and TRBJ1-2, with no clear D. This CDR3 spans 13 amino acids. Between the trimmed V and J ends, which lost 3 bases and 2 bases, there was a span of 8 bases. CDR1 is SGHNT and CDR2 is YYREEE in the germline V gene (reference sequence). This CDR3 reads CASSSGENYGYTF. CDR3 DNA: TGTGCCAGCAGCTCTGGAGAAAACTATGGCTACACCTTC.

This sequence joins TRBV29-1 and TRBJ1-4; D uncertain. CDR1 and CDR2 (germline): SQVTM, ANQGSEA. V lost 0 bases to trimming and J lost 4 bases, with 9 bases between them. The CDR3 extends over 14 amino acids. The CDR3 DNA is TGCAGCGTTGAAGATCTGGGCAGTAATGAAAAACTGTTTTTT. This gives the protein CSVEDLGSNEKLFF.

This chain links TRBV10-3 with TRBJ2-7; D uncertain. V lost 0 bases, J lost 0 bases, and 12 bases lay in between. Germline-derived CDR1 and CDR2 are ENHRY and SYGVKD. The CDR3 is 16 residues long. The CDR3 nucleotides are TGTGCCATCAGTGAGTCCGTGGGCACCTACTCCTACGAGCAGTACTTC. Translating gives CAISESVGTYSYEQYF.

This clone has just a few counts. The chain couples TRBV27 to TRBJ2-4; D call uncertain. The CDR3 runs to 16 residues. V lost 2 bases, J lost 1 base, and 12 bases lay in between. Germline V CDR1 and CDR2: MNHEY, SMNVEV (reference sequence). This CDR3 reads CASSLGSLSAKNIQYF. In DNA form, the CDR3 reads TGTGCCAGCAGTTTAGGTTCTCTTAGTGCCAAAAACATTCAGTACTTC.

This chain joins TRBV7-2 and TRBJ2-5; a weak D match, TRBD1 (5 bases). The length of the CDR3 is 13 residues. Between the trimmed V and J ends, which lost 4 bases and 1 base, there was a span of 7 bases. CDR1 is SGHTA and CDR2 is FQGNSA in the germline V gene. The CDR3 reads CASSSQGQETQYF. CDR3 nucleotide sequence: TGTGCCAGCAGCTCCCAGGGCCAAGAGACCCAGTACTTC.